This T cell receptor beta chain emerged from a study of human T cells and chemical hapten exposure. Whole-study results and caveats: Against controls, expanded TCRs gave rise to significantly more large CDR3 similarity clusters.

This clonotype appeared many times. Its cognate antigen is unknown. As to time point: patch test 1, 2 weeks after DPC sensitization. Treatment noted: therapeutic diphenylcyclopropenone sensitization with weekly scalp DPC. Germline CDR1 and CDR2: SQVTM and ANQGSEA. Trimming pared 6 bases from V and 3 bases from J, leaving 12 bases between. This CDR3 has 12 amino acids. As the library was built, unique molecular identifiers were attached to individual cDNA molecules. TCRdb redid the calling of the RACE reads with MiXCR, one entry per CDR3 protein. The sample has approximately 82,000 distinct CDR3 sequences; approximately 12% are singletons.

Sequences were derived from whole blood, sampled in connection with sensitization to the hapten diphenylcyclopropenone (DPC). This receptor was obtained from a woman aged 60-75 years with alopecia areata. Some clones in this sample may be carry-over from other donors' samples. V usage is TRBV29-1 and J usage is TRBJ2-7; D possibly matches TRBD1 or TRBD2 (5 bases each). For the CDR3, the DNA is TGCAGCGTCGAGGGGCAGGGCTACGAGCAGTACTTC. As protein: CSVEGQGYEQYF.